This TCR beta chain was captured in a study of cytomegalovirus exposure and HLA in healthy donors. Whole-study context: HLA-typed donors were the source of 90 million or so unique TCRs, which an early data release held. Findings of the study overall: Most TCR beta V segments were productive about 87% or about 30% of the time in an earlier analysis. There were some public TCRs occurring in many donors, but most TCR sequences were rare.

Comments on this clone: Its antigen is still unknown. A read error may produce the germline difference seen at one junction end.

The CDR3 consists of 19 residues. CDR1 and CDR2 (germline): SSHAT, FNYEAQ (reference sequence). The PCR was carried out with 60 Vbeta primers and 13 Jbeta primers. Method: immunoSEQ multiplex PCR; TCRdb's copy keeps in-frame clones and lacks some. The sample shows under 200,000 clones, around 83% of them seen only once. The material sequenced was PBMCs. The chain employs TRBV7-7 and TRBJ2-7; 9 bases line up with TRBD1. The TCR sequence derives from a girl aged 2 to 10 in good health and CMV-seropositive. CDR3 nucleotides: TGTGCTAGCAGCTTTTCCCCGGGACAGGGACCGGGACGCGCTCCTATACAGTACTTC. Its protein product is CASSFSPGQGPGRAPIQYF. Full variable domain (rest looked up from reference TRBV7-7 and TRBJ2-7): GAGVSQSPRYKVTKRGQDVTLRCDPISSHATLYWYQQALGQGPEFLTYFNYEAQPDKSGLPSDRFSAERPEGSISTLTIQRTEQRDSAMYRCASSFSPGQGPGRAPIQYFGPGTRLTVT.